What follows is one TCR beta chain and its context. Its specificity is not known. The sample comes from a study of T cell clusters in autoimmune cytopenias. Study-level results: The T cell clusters were defined only in silico, without experimental functional validation.

TRB rearrangements were amplified by touch-down multiplex PCR with mixed TRB-A/B primers. For each CDR3 protein, TCRdb gives one entry from its re-call of the multiplex PCR reads, without DNA. Its listing shows several thousand distinct CDR3 sequences. TRB amplification used approximately 250 ng of peripheral blood genomic DNA. CDR1 and CDR2 from the germline V gene are MNHEY and SVGAGI. The CDR3 loop spans 14 amino acids. Sequenced material: peripheral blood. The V and J genes are TRBV6-5 and TRBJ1-2; checking the TCRdb D call of TRBD1 is not possible without DNA. This receptor was obtained from a human donor with an autoimmune cytopenia or autoimmune hepatitis (not recorded which). The CDR3 protein is CASSYGQGVYGYTF.